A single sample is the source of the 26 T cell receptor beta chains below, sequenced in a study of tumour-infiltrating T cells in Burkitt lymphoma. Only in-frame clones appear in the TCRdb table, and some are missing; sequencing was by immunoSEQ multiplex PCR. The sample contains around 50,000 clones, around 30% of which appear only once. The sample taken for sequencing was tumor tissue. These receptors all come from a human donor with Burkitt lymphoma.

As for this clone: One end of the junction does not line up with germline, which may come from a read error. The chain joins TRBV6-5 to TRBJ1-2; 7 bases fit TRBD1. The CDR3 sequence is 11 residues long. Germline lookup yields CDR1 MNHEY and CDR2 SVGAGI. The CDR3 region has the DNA TGTGCCAGCAGTACTGAGGGACAGCAGATCTTC. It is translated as CASSTEGQQIF.

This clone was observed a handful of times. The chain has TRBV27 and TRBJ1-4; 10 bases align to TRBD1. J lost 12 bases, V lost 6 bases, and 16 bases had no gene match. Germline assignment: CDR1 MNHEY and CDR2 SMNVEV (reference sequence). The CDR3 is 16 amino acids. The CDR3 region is CASRTLTGGLGSELFF. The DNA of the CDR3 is TGTGCCAGCAGGACTCTGACAGGGGGCTTAGGCTCGGAACTGTTTTTT. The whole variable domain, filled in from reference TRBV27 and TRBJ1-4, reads EAQVTQNPRYLITVTGKKLTVTCSQNMNHEYMSWYRQDPGLGLRQIYYSMNVEVTDKGDVPEGYKVSRKEKRNFPLILESPSPNQTSLYFCASRTLTGGLGSELFFGSGTQLSVL.

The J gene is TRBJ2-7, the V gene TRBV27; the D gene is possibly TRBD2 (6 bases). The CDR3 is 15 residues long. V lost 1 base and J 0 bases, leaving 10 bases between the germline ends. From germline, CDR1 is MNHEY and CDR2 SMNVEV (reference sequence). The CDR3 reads CASSLFGGLSYEQYF. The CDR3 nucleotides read TGTGCCAGCAGTTTATTTGGGGGACTCTCCTACGAGCAGTACTTC.

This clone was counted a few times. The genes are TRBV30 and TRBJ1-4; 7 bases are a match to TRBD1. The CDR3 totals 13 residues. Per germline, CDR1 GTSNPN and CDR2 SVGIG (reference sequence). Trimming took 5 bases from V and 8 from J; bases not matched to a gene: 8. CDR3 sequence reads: CAWAGTAQEKLFF. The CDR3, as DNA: TGTGCCTGGGCCGGGACAGCCCAAGAAAAACTGTTTTTT. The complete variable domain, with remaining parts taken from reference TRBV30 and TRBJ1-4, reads SQTIHQWPATLVQPVGSPLSLECTVEGTSNPNLYWYRQAAGRGLQLLFYSVGIGQISSEVPQNLSASRPQDRQFILSSKKLLLSDSGFYLCAWAGTAQEKLFFGSGTQLSVL.

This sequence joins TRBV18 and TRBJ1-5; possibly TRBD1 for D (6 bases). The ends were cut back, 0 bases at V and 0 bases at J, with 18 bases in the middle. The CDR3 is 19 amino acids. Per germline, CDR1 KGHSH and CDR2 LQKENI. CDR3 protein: CASSPPGGQGAYSNQPQHF. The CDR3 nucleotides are TGTGCCAGCTCACCACCGGGGGGACAAGGGGCTTATAGCAATCAGCCCCAGCATTTT.

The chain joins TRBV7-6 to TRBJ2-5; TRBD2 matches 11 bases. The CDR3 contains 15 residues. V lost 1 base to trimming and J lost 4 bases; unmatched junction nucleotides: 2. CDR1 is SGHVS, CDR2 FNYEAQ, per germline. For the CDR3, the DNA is TGTGCCAGCAGCTTAGGACTAGCGGGGACAGAGACCCAGTACTTC. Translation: CASSLGLAGTETQYF.

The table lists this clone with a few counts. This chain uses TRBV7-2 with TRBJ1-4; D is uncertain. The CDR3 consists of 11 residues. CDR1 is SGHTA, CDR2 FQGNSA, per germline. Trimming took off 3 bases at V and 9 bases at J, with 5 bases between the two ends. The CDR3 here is CASSFAQKLFF. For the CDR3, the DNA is TGTGCCAGCAGCTTTGCCCAAAAACTGTTTTTT.

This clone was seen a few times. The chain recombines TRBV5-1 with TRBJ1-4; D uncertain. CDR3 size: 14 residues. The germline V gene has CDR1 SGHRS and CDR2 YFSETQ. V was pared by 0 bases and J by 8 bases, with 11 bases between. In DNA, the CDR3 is TGCGCCAGCAGCTTGGAGAGGCAAGGGGAAAAACTGTTTTTT. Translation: CASSLERQGEKLFF.

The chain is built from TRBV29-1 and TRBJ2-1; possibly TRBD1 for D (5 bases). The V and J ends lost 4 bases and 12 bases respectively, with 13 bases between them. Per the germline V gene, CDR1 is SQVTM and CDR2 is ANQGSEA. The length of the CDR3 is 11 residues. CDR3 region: CSVGMGQRQFF. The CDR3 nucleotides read TGCAGCGTTGGGATGGGGCAGCGGCAGTTCTTC.

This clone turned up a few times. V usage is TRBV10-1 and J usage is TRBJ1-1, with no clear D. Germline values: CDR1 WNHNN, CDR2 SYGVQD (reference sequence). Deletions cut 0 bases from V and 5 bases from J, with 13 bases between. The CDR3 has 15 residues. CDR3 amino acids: CASSESAHRETEAFF. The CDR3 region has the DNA TGCGCCAGCAGTGAGTCGGCCCACCGGGAGACTGAAGCTTTCTTT.

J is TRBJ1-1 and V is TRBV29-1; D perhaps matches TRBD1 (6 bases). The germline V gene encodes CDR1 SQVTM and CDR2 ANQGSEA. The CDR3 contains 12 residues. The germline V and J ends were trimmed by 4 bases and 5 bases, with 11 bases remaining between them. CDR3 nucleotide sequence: TGCAGCGTTGTCGGCAGGGGAACTGAAGCTTTCTTT. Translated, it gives CSVVGRGTEAFF.

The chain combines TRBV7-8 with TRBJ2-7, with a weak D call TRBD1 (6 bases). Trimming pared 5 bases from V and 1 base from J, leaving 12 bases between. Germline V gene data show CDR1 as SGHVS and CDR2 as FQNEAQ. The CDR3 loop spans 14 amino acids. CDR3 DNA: TGTGCCAGCAGCGAAGCAGGGGTGTCCTACGAGCAGTACTTC. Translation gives CASSEAGVSYEQYF.

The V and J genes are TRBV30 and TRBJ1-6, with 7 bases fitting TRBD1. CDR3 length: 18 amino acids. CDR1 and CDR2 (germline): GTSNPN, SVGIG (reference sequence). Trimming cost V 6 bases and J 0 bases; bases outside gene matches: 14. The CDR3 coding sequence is TGTGCCTGCCAGGGGGAGAGACCGGTTGTCTCCTATAATTCACCCCTCCACTTT. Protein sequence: CACQGERPVVSYNSPLHF.

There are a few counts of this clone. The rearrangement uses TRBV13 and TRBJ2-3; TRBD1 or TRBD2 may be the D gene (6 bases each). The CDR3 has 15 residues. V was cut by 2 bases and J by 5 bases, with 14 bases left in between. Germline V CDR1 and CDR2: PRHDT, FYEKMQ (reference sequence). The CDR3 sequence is CASSLFGGGVDTQYF. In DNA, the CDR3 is TGTGCCAGCAGCTTATTCGGGGGCGGGGTAGATACGCAGTATTTT.

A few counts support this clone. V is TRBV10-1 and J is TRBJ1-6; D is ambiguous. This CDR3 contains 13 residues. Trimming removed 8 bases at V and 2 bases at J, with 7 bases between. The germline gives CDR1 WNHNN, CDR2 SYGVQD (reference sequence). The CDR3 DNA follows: TGCGCCAGCCCCTCCCCCTATAATTCACCCCTCCACTTT. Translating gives CASPSPYNSPLHF.

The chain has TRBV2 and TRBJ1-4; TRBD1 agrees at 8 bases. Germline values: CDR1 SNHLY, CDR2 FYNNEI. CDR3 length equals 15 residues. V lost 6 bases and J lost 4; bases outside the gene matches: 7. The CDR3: CASRLGQGGNEKLFF. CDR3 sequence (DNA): TGTGCCAGCAGACTAGGACAGGGAGGTAATGAAAAACTGTTTTTT.

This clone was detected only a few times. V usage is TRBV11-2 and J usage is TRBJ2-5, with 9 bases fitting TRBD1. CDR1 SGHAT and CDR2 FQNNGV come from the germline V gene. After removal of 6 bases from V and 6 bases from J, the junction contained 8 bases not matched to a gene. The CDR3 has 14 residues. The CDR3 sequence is CASRPGQGLQTQYF. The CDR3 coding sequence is TGTGCCAGCAGACCGGGACAGGGCCTGCAGACCCAGTACTTC. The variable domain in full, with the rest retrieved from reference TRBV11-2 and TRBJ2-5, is EAGVAQSPRYKIIEKRQSVAFWCNPISGHATLYWYQQILGQGPKLLIQFQNNGVVDDSQLPKDRFSAERLKGVDSTLKIQPAKLEDSAVYLCASRPGQGLQTQYFGPGTRLLVL.

CDR3 amino acids: CASSLGHVGNTIYF. CDR3 in DNA: TGTGCCAGCAGCTTAGGACACGTTGGAAACACCATATATTTT. The chain joins TRBV5-4 to TRBJ1-3, with D possibly being TRBD1 (5 bases). V lost 2 bases, J lost 3 bases, and 9 bases lay in between. The length of the CDR3 is 14 residues. The germline CDR1 and CDR2 sequences are SGHNT and YYREEE (reference sequence).

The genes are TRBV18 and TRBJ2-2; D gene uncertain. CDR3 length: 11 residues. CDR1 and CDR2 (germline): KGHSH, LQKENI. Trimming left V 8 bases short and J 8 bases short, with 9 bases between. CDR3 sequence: CASPGRGELFF. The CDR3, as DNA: TGTGCCAGCCCTGGAAGGGGGGAGCTGTTTTTT.

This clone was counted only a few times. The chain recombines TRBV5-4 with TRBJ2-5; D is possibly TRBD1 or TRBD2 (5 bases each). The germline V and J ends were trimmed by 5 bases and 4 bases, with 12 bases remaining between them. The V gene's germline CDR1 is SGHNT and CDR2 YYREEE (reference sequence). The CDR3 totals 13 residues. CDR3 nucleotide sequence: TGTGCCAGCAGTCAGTGGGGGAGAGAGACCCAGTACTTC. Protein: CASSQWGRETQYF.

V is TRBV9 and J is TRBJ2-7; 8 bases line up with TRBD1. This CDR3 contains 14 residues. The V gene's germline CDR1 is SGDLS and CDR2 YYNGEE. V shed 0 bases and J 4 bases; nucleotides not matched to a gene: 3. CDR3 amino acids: CASSVATGGYEQYF. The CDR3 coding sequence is TGTGCCAGCAGCGTAGCTACAGGGGGATACGAGCAGTACTTC.

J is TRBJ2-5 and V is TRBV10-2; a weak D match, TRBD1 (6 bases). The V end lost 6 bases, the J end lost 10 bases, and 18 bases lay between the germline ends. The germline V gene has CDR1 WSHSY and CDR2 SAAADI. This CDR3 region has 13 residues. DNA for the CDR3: TGCGCCAGCAGCAGACAGGCCTCGTCGTTCCAGTACTTC. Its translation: CASSRQASSFQYF.

Here the CDR3 reads CASSLDRIGNSPLHF. DNA of the CDR3: TGTGCCAGCAGCTTAGACCGGATAGGTAATTCACCCCTCCACTTT. V and J are TRBV7-2 and TRBJ1-6, with D hard to call. The CDR3 consists of 15 residues. With 1 base removed from V and 6 bases from J, the gap between germline ends came to 10 bases. The germline V gene has CDR1 SGHTA and CDR2 FQGNSA.

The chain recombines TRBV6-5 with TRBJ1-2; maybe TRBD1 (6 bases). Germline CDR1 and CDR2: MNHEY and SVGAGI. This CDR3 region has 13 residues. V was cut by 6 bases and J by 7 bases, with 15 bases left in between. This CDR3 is CASSQDSRAGYTF. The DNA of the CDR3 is TGTGCCAGCAGCCAGGACAGCCGAGCTGGCTACACCTTC.

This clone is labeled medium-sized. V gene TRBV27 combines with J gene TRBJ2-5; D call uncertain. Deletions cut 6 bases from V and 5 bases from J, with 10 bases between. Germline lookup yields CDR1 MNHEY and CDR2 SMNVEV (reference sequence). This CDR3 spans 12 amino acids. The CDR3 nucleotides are TGTGCCAGCAGCCACAACCCTGAGACCCAGTACTTC. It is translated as CASSHNPETQYF.

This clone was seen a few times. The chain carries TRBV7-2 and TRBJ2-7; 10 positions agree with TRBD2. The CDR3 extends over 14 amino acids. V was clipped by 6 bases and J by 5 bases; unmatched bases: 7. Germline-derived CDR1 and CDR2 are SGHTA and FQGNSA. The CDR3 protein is CASSPGLAAHEQYF. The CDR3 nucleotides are TGTGCCAGCAGTCCCGGACTAGCGGCCCACGAGCAGTACTTC.